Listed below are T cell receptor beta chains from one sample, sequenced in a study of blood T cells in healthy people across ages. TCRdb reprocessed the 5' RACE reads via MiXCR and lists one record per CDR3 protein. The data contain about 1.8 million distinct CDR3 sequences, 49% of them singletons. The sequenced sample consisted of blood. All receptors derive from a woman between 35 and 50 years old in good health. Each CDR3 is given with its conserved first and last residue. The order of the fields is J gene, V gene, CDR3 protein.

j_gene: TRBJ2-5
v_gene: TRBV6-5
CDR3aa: CASSYSNFRAGGQETQYF

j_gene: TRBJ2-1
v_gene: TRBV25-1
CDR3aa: CATQGASYNEQFF

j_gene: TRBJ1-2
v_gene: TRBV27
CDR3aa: CASSFGAACGYTF

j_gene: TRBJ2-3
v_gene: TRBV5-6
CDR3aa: CASSLSGYHSTQYF

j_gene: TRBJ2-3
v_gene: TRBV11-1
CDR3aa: CASSFGGLALDTQYF

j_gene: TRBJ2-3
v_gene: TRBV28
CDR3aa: CASSRRISGGRASTDTQYF

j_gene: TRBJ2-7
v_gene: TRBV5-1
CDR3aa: CASSLGLAMYEQYF

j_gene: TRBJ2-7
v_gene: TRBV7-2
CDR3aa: CASSQLTGMAYEQYF

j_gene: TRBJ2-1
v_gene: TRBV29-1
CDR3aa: CSVVSRTQFF

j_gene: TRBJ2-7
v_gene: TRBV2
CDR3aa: CASGGESYNEQYF

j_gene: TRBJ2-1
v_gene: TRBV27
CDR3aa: CASSLTGVGHYNEQFF